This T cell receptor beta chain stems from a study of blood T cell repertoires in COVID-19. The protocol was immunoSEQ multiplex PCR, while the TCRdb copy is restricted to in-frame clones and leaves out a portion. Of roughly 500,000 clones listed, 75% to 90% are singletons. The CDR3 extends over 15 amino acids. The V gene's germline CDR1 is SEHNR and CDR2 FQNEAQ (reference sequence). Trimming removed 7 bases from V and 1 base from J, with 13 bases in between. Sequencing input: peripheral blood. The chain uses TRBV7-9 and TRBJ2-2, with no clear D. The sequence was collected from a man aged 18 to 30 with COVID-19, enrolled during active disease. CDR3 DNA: TGTGCCAGCACCGAACCCGGTAGGAACACCGGGGAGCTGTTTTTT. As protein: CASTEPGRNTGELFF.